The 29 T cell receptor beta chains reported below all come from one sample, sequenced in a study of T-cell reconstitution after alpha-beta-depleted transplantation in children. TCRbeta library preparation incorporated unique molecular identifiers. Using its own MiXCR run on the PCR reads, TCRdb lists one record per CDR3 protein. This sample has hundreds of thousands of distinct CDR3 sequences, with approximately 20% found just once. The sequencing here drew on PBMCs from the stem cell graft donor, taken from the stem cell graft. All receptors derive from a human donor who donated a stem cell graft to a child with acute lymphoblastic leukemia.

A few counts support this clonotype. J is TRBJ1-1 and V is TRBV5-1, with D possibly being TRBD1 (6 bases). The CDR3 runs 14 residues. V was cut by 4 bases and J by 0 bases, with 10 bases left in between. From germline, CDR1 is SGHRS and CDR2 YFSETQ. CDR3 DNA sequence: TGCGCCAGCAGCAACGGACAGATGAACACTGAAGCTTTCTTT. Protein: CASSNGQMNTEAFF.

This clonotype was seen many times. The chain has TRBV12-3 or TRBV12-4 and TRBJ2-4, with D uncertain. The CDR3 loop spans 14 amino acids. Trimming took off 0 bases at V and 0 bases at J, with 3 bases between the two ends. The CDR3 spells CASSLAEAKNIQYF. The CDR3 DNA reads TGTGCCAGCAGTTTAGCAGAAGCCAAAAACATTCAGTACTTC.

This chain uses TRBV5-1 with TRBJ2-3; D is uncertain. The CDR3 contains 16 residues. The germline V and J ends were trimmed by 2 bases and 2 bases, with 15 bases remaining between them. CDR1 is SGHRS and CDR2 is YFSETQ in the germline V gene. The CDR3 loop is CASSLTPGIITDTQYF. Here the CDR3 DNA reads TGCGCCAGCAGCTTAACCCCAGGAATCATCACAGATACGCAGTATTTT.

The chain joins TRBV27 to TRBJ2-7; 10 bases fit TRBD2. Trimming took 5 bases from V and 1 from J; bases not matched to a gene: 5. Per the germline V gene, CDR1 is MNHEY and CDR2 is SMNVEV (reference sequence). This CDR3 region has 15 residues. DNA of the CDR3: TGTGCCAGCAGTCTCCTAGCGGGAGCTTCCTACGAGCAGTACTTC. Translated: CASSLLAGASYEQYF.

This clonotype was recorded a few times. The rearrangement joins TRBV7-9 to TRBJ2-7; 8 positions match TRBD1. CDR1 and CDR2 from the germline V gene are SEHNR and FQNEAQ (reference sequence). Trimming removed 3 bases from V and 4 bases from J; junction bases left unmatched: 8. This CDR3 spans 15 amino acids. CDR3 sequence (DNA): TGTGCCAGCAGCTTCGGACAGGGAGCCAAGTACGAGCAGTACTTC. It is translated as CASSFGQGAKYEQYF.

This clonotype has a handful of counts. V usage is TRBV29-1 and J usage is TRBJ2-2; 10 bases fit TRBD2. Per germline, CDR1 SQVTM and CDR2 ANQGSEA. The CDR3 has 14 amino acids. Trimming at V came to 2 bases and at J to 5 bases, leaving 2 bases not matched to a gene. CDR3 in DNA: TGCAGCGTTGAAAGCGGGAGGGGAACCGGGGAGCTGTTTTTT. The encoded protein is CSVESGRGTGELFF.

This sequence joins TRBV18 and TRBJ2-4; possible D gene TRBD2, 7 bases. This CDR3 contains 17 residues. Germline CDR1 reads KGHSH; CDR2 reads LQKENI. V shed 0 bases and J shed 1 base, with 13 bases lying between them. The CDR3 nucleotides are TGTGCCAGCTCACCACCGACGGGGGGCTTTGCCAAAAACATTCAGTACTTC. Protein product: CASSPPTGGFAKNIQYF.

This clonotype was recorded a few times. CDR3 region: CASSLSTVSGANVLTF. CDR3 bases: TGCGCCAGCAGCCTTTCGACAGTCTCTGGGGCCAACGTCCTGACTTTC. The chain uses TRBV5-1 and TRBJ2-6; TRBD1 might be the D (5 bases). This CDR3 contains 16 residues. Between the trimmed V and J ends, which lost 4 bases and 0 bases, there was a span of 11 bases. Looked up from germline, CDR1 is SGHRS and CDR2 is YFSETQ.

The chain recombines TRBV6-1 with TRBJ2-7; D call uncertain. This CDR3 has 12 amino acids. The V end was cut by 2 bases, the J end by 4 bases, with 6 bases between. Germline-derived CDR1 and CDR2 are MNHNS and SASEGT. This CDR3 reads CASSEFRYEQYF. CDR3 nucleotide sequence: TGTGCCAGCAGTGAATTCCGATACGAGCAGTACTTC.

The rearrangement joins TRBV28 to TRBJ2-7; D not certain. Between the trimmed V and J ends, which lost 6 bases and 4 bases, there was a span of 10 bases. The CDR3 totals 12 residues. Germline-derived CDR1 and CDR2 are MDHEN and SYDVKM. Here the CDR3 reads CASSKHPYEQYF. The CDR3 DNA is TGTGCCAGCAGCAAACATCCATACGAGCAGTACTTC.

The rearrangement uses TRBV12-3 or TRBV12-4 and TRBJ2-7, with D maybe TRBD2 (5 bases). Trimming stripped 2 bases from V and 3 bases from J, with 8 bases between. This CDR3 is 13 amino acids long. CDR3: CASSLKEDYEQYF. The CDR3 coding sequence is TGTGCCAGCAGTTTAAAGGAGGACTACGAGCAGTACTTC.

The DNA of the CDR3 is TGCGCCAGCAGCTTGGATGGTTGGACAGGCAATCAGCCCCAGCATTTT. Translating gives CASSLDGWTGNQPQHF. J is TRBJ1-5 and V is TRBV5-1; D is perhaps TRBD1 (6 bases). V was clipped by 0 bases and J by 2 bases, with 12 bases between them. The CDR3 length is 16 residues. In germline, CDR1 is SGHRS, CDR2 YFSETQ.

The chain carries TRBV28 and TRBJ2-1; D is unresolved. Germline V gene lookup returns CDR1 MDHEN and CDR2 SYDVKM. The CDR3 spans 17 residues. V lost 3 bases to trimming and J lost 5 bases, with 20 bases between them. DNA of the CDR3: TGTGCCAGCAGTTTTCCCTCCCGCAGTCCTACTAACAATGAGCAGTTCTTC. Its translation is CASSFPSRSPTNNEQFF.

The V gene is TRBV5-1, the J gene TRBJ2-1, with unresolved D. CDR3 length: 13 amino acids. Trimming left V 0 bases short and J 13 bases short, with 14 bases between. Germline-derived CDR1 and CDR2 are SGHRS and YFSETQ. The CDR3 region is CASSLGPIETQFF. DNA of the CDR3: TGCGCCAGCAGCTTGGGACCTATTGAGACCCAGTTCTTC.

This chain connects TRBV4-1 to TRBJ1-1; D not resolved. Germline lookup yields CDR1 MGHRA and CDR2 YSYEKL. This CDR3 is 14 amino acids long. V gave up 4 bases and J gave up 7 bases, with 16 bases separating them. The CDR3 coding sequence is TGCGCCAGCAGCCTTACGGAAGGCACTCGTGAAGCTTTCTTT. The encoded protein is CASSLTEGTREAFF.

The chain employs TRBV20-1 and TRBJ1-4, with a tentative D call TRBD1 (6 bases). The germline V and J ends were trimmed by 2 bases and 8 bases, with 12 bases remaining between them. The CDR3 is 13 amino acids. The germline CDR1 and CDR2 sequences are DFQATT and SNEGSKA (reference sequence). The CDR3: CSARQGMKEKLFF. The CDR3, as DNA: TGCAGTGCTAGACAGGGGATGAAGGAAAAACTGTTTTTT.

J is TRBJ2-2 and V is TRBV7-8; D unresolved. The CDR3 is made up of 13 amino acids. In germline, CDR1 is SGHVS, CDR2 FQNEAQ. V gave up 11 bases and J gave up 5 bases, with 15 bases separating them. For the CDR3, the DNA is TGTGCCGGCATCAGCGATCTTACCGGGGAGCTGTTTTTT. Translated, it gives CAGISDLTGELFF.

This clonotype appeared a few times. V and J are TRBV7-2 and TRBJ2-1, with 10 positions matching TRBD2. This CDR3 comprises 15 residues. The J segment lost 7 bases and the V segment lost 3 bases, leaving 6 bases of the junction unmatched. The germline V gene has CDR1 SGHTA and CDR2 FQGNSA. CDR3 DNA: TGTGCCAGCAGCTTCGTAGCGGGAGGAGGGAATGAGCAGTTCTTC. Translation: CASSFVAGGGNEQFF.

A few counts support this clonotype. The CDR3, as DNA: TGCAGTGCTTCCGGGACAGCGAACAATGAGCAGTTCTTC. It encodes CSASGTANNEQFF. The chain is built from TRBV20-1 and TRBJ2-1; 7 nucleotides align to TRBD1. Germline V lookup: CDR1 DFQATT, CDR2 SNEGSKA (reference sequence). CDR3 length: 13 amino acids. J gave up 5 bases and V 5 bases, and 6 bases lay outside the gene matches.

The rearrangement joins TRBV6-5 to TRBJ2-1, with 9 bases matching TRBD2. CDR3 length equals 17 residues. CDR1 is MNHEY and CDR2 is SVGAGI in the germline V gene. The V and J ends lost 2 bases and 6 bases, in that order; junction bases with no gene match: 11. CDR3 sequence: CASSYTSGLALFNEQFF. DNA of the CDR3: TGTGCCAGCAGTTACACCTCGGGACTAGCCCTCTTCAATGAGCAGTTCTTC.

CDR3: CAWSLLRWDEAFF. The CDR3 region has the DNA TGTGCCTGGAGCCTTCTAAGGTGGGATGAAGCTTTCTTT. The V gene is TRBV30, the J gene TRBJ1-1; D gene ambiguous. The CDR3 loop spans 13 amino acids. CDR1 is GTSNPN, CDR2 SVGIG, per germline (reference sequence). The V and J ends lost 3 bases and 7 bases respectively, with 15 bases between them.

The chain couples TRBV5-1 to TRBJ2-7; 10 bases align to TRBD1. J gave up 2 bases and V 2 bases, and 4 bases lay outside the gene matches. The germline V gene has CDR1 SGHRS and CDR2 YFSETQ. The CDR3 runs 15 residues. The CDR3 DNA reads TGCGCCAGCAGCTTCCGTGGACAGGGGGCCTACGAGCAGTACTTC. Translating it yields CASSFRGQGAYEQYF.

This clonotype occurred a few times. This chain uses TRBV18 with TRBJ2-7, with 9 bases matching TRBD1. V gave up 2 bases and J gave up 0 bases; unmatched junction bases: 5. Looked up from germline, CDR1 is KGHSH and CDR2 is LQKENI. The CDR3 has 16 residues. CDR3 in amino acids: CASSPSGTGSSYEQYF. The CDR3 nucleotides read TGTGCCAGCTCACCATCCGGGACAGGGAGCTCCTACGAGCAGTACTTC.

Only a few counts were recorded for this clonotype. The genes are TRBV6-1 and TRBJ2-3, with 7 bases matching TRBD2. Losses at the gene ends were 10 bases for V and 2 bases for J; bases not matched to a gene: 9. The CDR3 has 14 residues. CDR1 MNHNS and CDR2 SASEGT come from the germline V gene. CDR3 sequence reads: CAIHLWDYTDTQYF. As DNA, the CDR3 is TGTGCCATCCACCTCTGGGACTACACAGATACGCAGTATTTT.

The chain is built from TRBV28 and TRBJ2-3; D is uncertain. Trimming left V 6 bases short and J 2 bases short, with 15 bases between. The CDR3 is 15 amino acids. Germline V CDR1 and CDR2: MDHEN, SYDVKM. CDR3 amino acids: CASRKWTATTDTQYF. The DNA of the CDR3 is TGTGCCAGCAGAAAGTGGACCGCCACCACAGATACGCAGTATTTT.

This clonotype was observed a few times. This chain links TRBV12-3 or TRBV12-4 with TRBJ2-7; D gene unclear. Trimming took 6 bases from V and 3 from J, leaving 18 bases between them. The CDR3 consists of 15 residues. The CDR3: CASSLTELAIYEQYF. The CDR3 DNA reads as TGTGCCAGCAGCCTGACGGAACTGGCAATCTACGAGCAGTACTTC.

The rearrangement links TRBV18 to TRBJ2-7, with TRBD1 matching 8 bases. CDR1 and CDR2 (germline): KGHSH, LQKENI. There are 14 residues in the CDR3. V shed 3 bases and J 6 bases; nucleotides not matched to a gene: 7. CDR3 residues: CASSPTRTGGEQYF. The CDR3 DNA reads as TGTGCCAGCTCACCGACAAGAACAGGGGGCGAGCAGTACTTC.

This clonotype was seen many times. The junction shows a germline mismatch at one end, possibly a read error. The rearrangement joins TRBV10-3 to TRBJ2-3; the D call may be TRBD1 or TRBD2 (6 bases each). This CDR3 has 14 amino acids. Germline values: CDR1 ENHRY, CDR2 SYGVKD. The CDR3: CATSLGGVGNTQYF. CDR3 sequence (DNA): TGTGCCACCAGTCTCGGGGGCGTAGGAAATACGCAGTATTTT.

The chain couples TRBV20-1 to TRBJ2-7; tentatively, D is TRBD2 (5 bases). CDR3 length: 16 residues. Germline assignment: CDR1 DFQATT and CDR2 SNEGSKA (reference sequence). Trimming removed 0 bases at V and 4 bases at J, with 19 bases between. CDR3 residues: CSARDRRLADLYEQYF. The CDR3 DNA follows: TGCAGTGCTAGAGATCGAAGGCTAGCAGATCTTTACGAGCAGTACTTC.